The 27 T cell receptor beta chains given below trace back to one sample, sequenced in a study of T cell responses to AZD1222 COVID-19 vaccine. Sequencing was performed with immunoSEQ multiplex PCR; in TCRdb, only in-frame clones are kept and a portion is missing. The sample shows 150,000 to 200,000 clones, roughly 93% of them seen only once. Sequencing used peripheral blood, obtained on day 0 of AZD1222 vaccination. Receptors originate from an adult in good health.

The table lists this clone with a count of one. This chain links TRBV7-8 with TRBJ2-7; D is perhaps TRBD2 (6 bases). Trimming removed 1 base at V and 3 bases at J, with 13 bases between. Germline V gene data show CDR1 as SGHVS and CDR2 as FQNEAQ. This CDR3 comprises 15 residues. CDR3 nucleotide sequence: TGTGCCAGCAGCTTAGTCGGGAGTAACCTCTACGAGCAGTACTTC. This gives the protein CASSLVGSNLYEQYF.

The chain carries TRBV27 and TRBJ2-3, with no clear D. V was trimmed by 8 bases and J by 5 bases, leaving 11 bases between them. The CDR3 contains 12 residues. CDR1 and CDR2 from the germline V gene are MNHEY and SMNVEV (reference sequence). CDR3 DNA: TGTGCCAGCTTCGGCCTGGGAGATACGCAGTATTTT. It codes for CASFGLGDTQYF.

This chain uses TRBV5-1 with TRBJ2-3; 7 bases fit TRBD2. This CDR3 is built from 15 residues. After removal of 2 bases from V and 3 bases from J, the junction contained 6 bases not matched to a gene. Per germline, CDR1 SGHRS and CDR2 YFSETQ. The chain's CDR3 is CASSFEGLPTDTQYF. Written as DNA, the CDR3 is TGCGCCAGCAGCTTCGAGGGACTACCGACAGATACGCAGTATTTT.

The chain is built from TRBV6-5 and TRBJ1-5; 8 bases line up with TRBD1. V shed 6 bases and J 5 bases; nucleotides not matched to a gene: 3. The CDR3 is 13 residues long. Germline CDR1 MNHEY, CDR2 SVGAGI. The CDR3 nucleotides read TGTGCCAGCAGCGCGACAGGGGATCAGCCCCAGCATTTT. Amino acids: CASSATGDQPQHF.

The chain employs TRBV2 and TRBJ1-1; TRBD1 agrees at 11 bases. V trimming: 6 bases; J trimming: 4 bases; junction bases outside the gene matches: 1. CDR3 length: 13 residues. Per the germline V gene, CDR1 is SNHLY and CDR2 is FYNNEI. The CDR3 loop reads CASSGTGGTEAFF. The CDR3 DNA is TGTGCCAGCAGCGGGACAGGGGGCACTGAAGCTTTCTTT.

This rearrangement joins TRBV19 to TRBJ2-1, with D unclear. The CDR3 is 15 residues long. Between the trimmed V and J ends, which lost 4 bases and 0 bases, there was a span of 10 bases. Germline CDR1 LNHDA, CDR2 SQIVND (reference sequence). The CDR3 DNA reads TGTGCCAGTAGTAGTAGCCTTAGCTCCTACAATGAGCAGTTCTTC. Translating it yields CASSSSLSSYNEQFF. Based on the CDR3 plus reference TRBV19 and TRBJ2-1, the full variable domain is DGGITQSPKYLFRKEGQNVTLSCEQNLNHDAMYWYRQDPGQGLRLIYYSQIVNDFQKGDIAEGYSVSREKKESFPLTVTSAQKNPTAFYLCASSSSLSSYNEQFFGPGTRLTVL.

The chain is built from TRBV6-5 and TRBJ1-1, with D perhaps matching TRBD1 (6 bases). CDR3 length equals 13 residues. The ends were cut back, 8 bases at V and 3 bases at J, with 13 bases in the middle. Per germline, CDR1 MNHEY and CDR2 SVGAGI. This chain's CDR3 is CASRTGWDTEAFF. The CDR3 DNA is TGTGCCAGCCGAACAGGGTGGGACACTGAAGCTTTCTTT.

This clone was detected once. The V call is TRBV13, the J call TRBJ1-1; 10 bases line up with TRBD1. The V gene's germline CDR1 is PRHDT and CDR2 FYEKMQ (reference sequence). The CDR3 sequence is 18 residues long. The V segment lost 1 base and the J segment 0 bases; nucleotides outside the gene matches: 8. CDR3: CASSLEGQGYGMNTEAFF. In DNA form, the CDR3 reads TGTGCCAGCAGCTTAGAGGGACAGGGGTACGGGATGAACACTGAAGCTTTCTTT.

This chain connects TRBV5-1 to TRBJ2-3, with D maybe TRBD1 (6 bases). Trimming took 4 bases from V and 3 from J, leaving 12 bases between them. The V gene's germline CDR1 is SGHRS and CDR2 YFSETQ. This CDR3 region has 14 residues. CDR3 sequence (DNA): TGCGCCAGCAGCCGGGACCAGGGGACAGATACGCAGTATTTT. It encodes CASSRDQGTDTQYF.

The V gene is TRBV6-5, the J gene TRBJ2-1; TRBD2 matches at 8 bases. The CDR3 runs 14 residues. Germline CDR1 is MNHEY and CDR2 is SVGAGI. Trimming at V came to 2 bases and at J to 6 bases, leaving 3 bases not matched to a gene. CDR3 protein: CASSYGGRRNEQFF. CDR3 coding DNA: TGTGCCAGCAGTTACGGCGGGAGGCGCAATGAGCAGTTCTTC.

The chain couples TRBV6-4 to TRBJ2-5; 14 bases match TRBD2. The CDR3 is 13 amino acids. Per germline, CDR1 MRHNA and CDR2 SNTAGT. Losses at the gene ends were 10 bases for V and 5 bases for J; bases not matched to a gene: 3. The CDR3 coding sequence is TGTGCCAACAGACTAGCGGGAGGGGAGACCCAGTACTTC. Translation: CANRLAGGETQYF.

The gene calls are TRBV6-6 and TRBJ2-3, with D unresolved. CDR3 length equals 13 residues. Per germline, CDR1 MNHNY and CDR2 SVGAGI (reference sequence). Trimming removed 7 bases from V and 15 bases from J, with 23 bases in between. CDR3 residues: CASTEPPGPRTYF. CDR3 coding DNA: TGTGCCAGCACCGAACCGCCCGGACCCCGTACATATTTT.

The chain is built from TRBV15 and TRBJ1-1; no clear D gene. Deletions cut 1 base from V and 4 bases from J, with 10 bases between. Germline CDR1 is LNHNV and CDR2 is YYDKDF (reference sequence). This CDR3 contains 14 residues. CDR3: CATSRVVRGTEAFF. The CDR3 bases are TGTGCCACCAGCAGAGTCGTGCGAGGCACTGAAGCTTTCTTT.

The table lists this clone with a count of one. This chain joins TRBV6-1 and TRBJ2-7; D may be TRBD1 (5 bases). V lost 3 bases to trimming and J lost 3 bases, with 18 bases between them. CDR1 and CDR2 from the germline V gene are MNHNS and SASEGT. The CDR3 loop spans 16 amino acids. The CDR3, as DNA: TGTGCCAGCAGTGATCTAAGGGGCAAAGCGTTCTACGAGCAGTACTTC. Amino acid sequence: CASSDLRGKAFYEQYF.

This rearrangement joins TRBV21-1 to TRBJ2-7. TRBV21-1 is an annotated pseudogene. This CDR3 is 19 amino acids long. The CDR3 sequence is CASSKGKRRVPKASYEQYF. Written as DNA, the CDR3 is TGTGCCAGCAGCAAAGGAAAACGTAGAGTCCCCAAGGCATCCTACGAGCAGTACTTC.

The rearrangement uses TRBV6-6 and TRBJ1-3; D is undetermined. The germline V gene encodes CDR1 MNHNY and CDR2 SVGAGI (reference sequence). The V and J ends lost 6 bases and 0 bases respectively, with 24 bases between them. CDR3 length equals 19 residues. The CDR3 here is CASSLMDPSDLYSGNTIYF. CDR3 sequence (DNA): TGTGCCAGCAGCTTAATGGACCCCTCGGACCTCTACTCTGGAAACACCATATATTTT.

CDR3 nucleotide sequence: TGTGCCAGCAGCCCTAGGGCCGATACGCAGTATTTT. This gives the protein CASSPRADTQYF. This chain links TRBV5-8 with TRBJ2-3; the D is unclear. CDR1 is SGHTS and CDR2 is YDEGEE in the germline V gene. Trimming took 4 bases from V and 6 from J, leaving 9 bases between them. The CDR3 totals 12 residues.

The chain's CDR3 is CASSPPDYSYNEQFF. The CDR3 DNA reads TGTGCCAGCTCACCCCCGGACTACTCCTACAATGAGCAGTTCTTC. The V gene is TRBV18, the J gene TRBJ2-1; D is perhaps TRBD2 (6 bases). Trimming removed 3 bases at V and 0 bases at J, with 9 bases between. CDR1 and CDR2 from the germline V gene are KGHSH and LQKENI. The CDR3 totals 15 residues.

This rearrangement joins TRBV10-2 to TRBJ2-3, with 9 bases matching TRBD2. V was clipped by 2 bases and J by 3 bases; unmatched bases: 6. This CDR3 spans 16 amino acids. Germline V gene sequence: CDR1 WSHSY, CDR2 SAAADI. Here the CDR3 reads CASSEGAGGDTDTQYF. The DNA for the CDR3 is TGCGCCAGCAGTGAGGGGGCGGGAGGGGATACAGATACGCAGTATTTT.

The chain carries TRBV6-2 or TRBV6-3 and TRBJ2-7; D is unclear. The V end was cut by 5 bases, the J end by 4 bases, with 6 bases between. This CDR3 contains 11 residues. The germline V gene has CDR1 MNHEY and CDR2 SVGEGT. The CDR3 region has the DNA TGTGCCAGCAGTAGGAGATACGAGCAGTACTTC. Translating gives CASSRRYEQYF.

Of note for this clone: The sample contains more than one DNA sequence encoding this CDR3. The V gene is TRBV12-3 or TRBV12-4, the J gene TRBJ1-4, with no clear D. V lost 3 bases, J lost 7 bases, and 3 bases lay in between. The CDR3 has 11 residues. The CDR3 bases are TGTGCCAGCAGTTTGTCTGAAAAACTGTTTTTT. Protein product: CASSLSEKLFF.

This chain connects TRBV3-1 (or the pseudogene TRBV3-2) to TRBJ1-1; D not resolved. Trimming removed 2 bases at V and 2 bases at J, with 15 bases between. The CDR3 has 16 amino acids. The germline gives CDR1 LGHDT, CDR2 YNNKEL (reference sequence). CDR3 DNA sequence: TGTGCCAGCAGCCAACTAACTCGGACGGACAACACTGAAGCTTTCTTT. Amino acids: CASSQLTRTDNTEAFF.

The chain uses TRBV5-1 and TRBJ1-1, with D possibly TRBD1 on 5 matching bases. The CDR3 loop spans 13 amino acids. Trimming took 9 bases from V and 1 from J, leaving 13 bases between them. In germline, CDR1 is SGHRS, CDR2 YFSETQ. Here the CDR3 DNA reads TGCGCCACTTCCCAGGGTTCGAACACTGAAGCTTTCTTT. Translated, it gives CATSQGSNTEAFF. Drawing the rest from reference TRBV5-1 and TRBJ1-1, the complete variable domain is KAGVTQTPRYLIKTRGQQVTLSCSPISGHRSVSWYQQTPGQGLQFLFEYFSETQRNKGNFPGRFSGRQFSNSRSEMNVSTLELGDSALYLCATSQGSNTEAFFGQGTRLTVV.

The chain joins TRBV7-9 to TRBJ1-6, with D perhaps matching TRBD1 (6 bases). The CDR3 covers 18 residues. The germline CDR1 and CDR2 sequences are SEHNR and FQNEAQ (reference sequence). Trimming shortened V by 4 bases and J by 2 bases, and 18 bases separated the two germline ends. CDR3 amino acids: CASSSRGVEGAYNSPLHF. CDR3 sequence (DNA): TGTGCCAGCAGCTCAAGGGGAGTGGAGGGGGCCTATAATTCACCCCTCCACTTT.

V gene TRBV5-1 combines with J gene TRBJ1-2; 11 nucleotides line up with TRBD1. Germline CDR1 reads SGHRS; CDR2 reads YFSETQ. The V and J ends lost 3 bases and 5 bases, in that order; junction bases with no gene match: 6. The CDR3 is 15 amino acids. The DNA of the CDR3 is TGCGCCAGCAGCTCCGGGACAGGGGGGACTTATGGCTACACCTTC. Translation: CASSSGTGGTYGYTF.

The chain recombines TRBV4-1 with TRBJ1-6; no definite D call. CDR1 is MGHRA, CDR2 YSYEKL, per germline. CDR3 size: 16 residues. Trimming took 1 base from V and 0 from J, leaving 7 bases between them. Here the CDR3 DNA reads TGCGCCAGCAGCCAAGCGGCAGACTCCTATAATTCACCCCTCCACTTT. Residues: CASSQAADSYNSPLHF.

The J gene is TRBJ1-3, the V gene TRBV11-3; D gene uncertain. Per the germline V gene, CDR1 is SGHNT and CDR2 is YENEEA. This CDR3 has 14 amino acids. The V end was cut by 0 bases, the J end by 2 bases, with 5 bases between. CDR3: CASSLEGTGNTIYF. CDR3 DNA: TGTGCCAGCAGCTTAGAAGGGACTGGAAACACCATATATTTT.